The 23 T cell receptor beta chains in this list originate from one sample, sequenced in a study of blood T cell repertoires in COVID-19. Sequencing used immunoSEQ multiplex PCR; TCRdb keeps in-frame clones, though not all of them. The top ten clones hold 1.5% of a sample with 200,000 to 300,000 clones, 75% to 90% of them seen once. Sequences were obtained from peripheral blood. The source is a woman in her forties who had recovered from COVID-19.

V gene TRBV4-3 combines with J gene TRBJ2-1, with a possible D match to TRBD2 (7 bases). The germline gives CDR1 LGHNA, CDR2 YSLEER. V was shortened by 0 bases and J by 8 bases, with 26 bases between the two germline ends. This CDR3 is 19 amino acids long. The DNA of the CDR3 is TGCGCCAGCAGCCAAGATCTCGCGGGGGCCGTCACTACTTACGATGAGCAGTTCTTC. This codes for CASSQDLAGAVTTYDEQFF.

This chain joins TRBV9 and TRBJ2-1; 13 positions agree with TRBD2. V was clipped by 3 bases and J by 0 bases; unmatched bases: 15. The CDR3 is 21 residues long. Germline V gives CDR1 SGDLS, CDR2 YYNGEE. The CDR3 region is CASSAPRPGLAGRSSYNEQFF. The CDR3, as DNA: TGTGCCAGCAGCGCCCCCCGCCCGGGACTAGCGGGGCGAAGCTCCTACAATGAGCAGTTCTTC. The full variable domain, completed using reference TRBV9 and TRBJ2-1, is DSGVTQTPKHLITATGQRVTLRCSPRSGDLSVYWYQQSLDQGLQFLIQYYNGEERAKGNILERFSAQQFPDLHSELNLSSLELGDSALYFCASSAPRPGLAGRSSYNEQFFGPGTRLTVL.

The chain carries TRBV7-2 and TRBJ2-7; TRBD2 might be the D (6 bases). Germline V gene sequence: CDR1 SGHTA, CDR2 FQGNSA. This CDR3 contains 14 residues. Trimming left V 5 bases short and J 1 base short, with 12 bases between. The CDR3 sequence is CASSPRDKSYEQYF. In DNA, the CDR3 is TGTGCCAGCAGCCCGCGGGATAAATCCTACGAGCAGTACTTC. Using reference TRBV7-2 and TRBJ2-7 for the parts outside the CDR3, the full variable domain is GAGVSQSPSNKVTEKGKDVELRCDPISGHTALYWYRQSLGQGLEFLIYFQGNSAPDKSGLPSDRFSAERTGGSVSTLTIQRTQQEDSAVYLCASSPRDKSYEQYFGPGTRLTVT.

The DNA for the CDR3 is TGTGCCAGCAGTGGGTTAGCGGGGAACACCGGGGAGCTGTTTTTT. Its protein product is CASSGLAGNTGELFF. This chain uses TRBV3-1 (or the pseudogene TRBV3-2) with TRBJ2-2; TRBD2 agrees at 7 bases. From germline, CDR1 is LGHDT and CDR2 YNNKEL (reference sequence). There are 15 residues in the CDR3. The junction had 5 bases not matched to a gene; V was cut back by 6 bases and J by 1 base.

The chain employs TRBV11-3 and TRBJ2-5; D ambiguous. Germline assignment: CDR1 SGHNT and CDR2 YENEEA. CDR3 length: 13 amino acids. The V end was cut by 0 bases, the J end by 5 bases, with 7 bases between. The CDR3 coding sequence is TGTGCCAGCAGCTTAGATTCTCGGGAGACCCAGTACTTC. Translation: CASSLDSRETQYF.

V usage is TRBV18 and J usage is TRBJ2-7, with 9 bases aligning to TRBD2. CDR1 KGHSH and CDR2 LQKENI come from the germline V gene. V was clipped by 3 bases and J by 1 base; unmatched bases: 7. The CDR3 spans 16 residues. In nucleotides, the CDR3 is TGTGCCAGCTCACCGTACGCGAGCGGGGGGTCCTACGAGCAGTACTTC. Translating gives CASSPYASGGSYEQYF.

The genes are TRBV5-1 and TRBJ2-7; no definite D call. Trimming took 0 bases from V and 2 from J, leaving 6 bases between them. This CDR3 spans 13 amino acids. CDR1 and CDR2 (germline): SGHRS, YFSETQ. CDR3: CASSLAQAYEQYF. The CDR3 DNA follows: TGCGCCAGCAGCTTGGCCCAGGCCTACGAGCAGTACTTC.

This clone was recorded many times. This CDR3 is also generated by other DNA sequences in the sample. The chain's CDR3 is CASSQDPGPGNTIYF. The CDR3 DNA reads TGCGCCAGCAGCCAAGATCCAGGGCCTGGAAACACCATATATTTT. The chain couples TRBV4-1 to TRBJ1-3; a possible D gene is TRBD1 (5 bases). With 0 bases removed from V and 2 bases from J, the gap between germline ends came to 8 bases. Germline CDR1 MGHRA, CDR2 YSYEKL. The CDR3 loop spans 15 amino acids.

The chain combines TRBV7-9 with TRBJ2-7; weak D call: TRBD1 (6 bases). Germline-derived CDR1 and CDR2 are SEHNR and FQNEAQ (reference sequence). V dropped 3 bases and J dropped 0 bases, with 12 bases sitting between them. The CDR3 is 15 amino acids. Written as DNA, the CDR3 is TGTGCCAGCAGCTTCCCCGACAGGAGCTCCTACGAGCAGTACTTC. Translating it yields CASSFPDRSSYEQYF.

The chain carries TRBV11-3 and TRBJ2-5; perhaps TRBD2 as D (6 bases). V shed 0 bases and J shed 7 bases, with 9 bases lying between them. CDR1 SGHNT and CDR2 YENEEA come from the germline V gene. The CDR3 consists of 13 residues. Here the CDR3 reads CASSLEFGGTQYF. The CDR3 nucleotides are TGTGCCAGCAGCTTAGAATTCGGGGGGACCCAGTACTTC. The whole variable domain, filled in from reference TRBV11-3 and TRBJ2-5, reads EAGVVQSPRYKIIEKKQPVAFWCNPISGHNTLYWYLQNLGQGPELLIRYENEEAVDDSQLPKDRFSAERLKGVDSTLKIQPAELGDSAVYLCASSLEFGGTQYFGPGTRLLVL.

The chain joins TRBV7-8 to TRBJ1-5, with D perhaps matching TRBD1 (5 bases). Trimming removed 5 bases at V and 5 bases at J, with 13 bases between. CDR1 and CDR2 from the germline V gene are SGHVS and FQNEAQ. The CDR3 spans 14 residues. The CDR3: CASSPGQGHQPQHF. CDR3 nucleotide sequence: TGTGCCAGCAGCCCTGGACAAGGTCATCAGCCCCAGCATTTT.

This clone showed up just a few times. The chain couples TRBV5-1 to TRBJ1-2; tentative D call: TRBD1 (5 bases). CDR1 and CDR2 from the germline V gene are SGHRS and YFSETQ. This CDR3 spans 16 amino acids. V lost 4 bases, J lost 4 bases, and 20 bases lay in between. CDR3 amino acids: CASSDPETGGIYGYTF. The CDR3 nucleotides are TGCGCCAGCAGCGACCCGGAGACGGGGGGTATCTATGGCTACACCTTC.

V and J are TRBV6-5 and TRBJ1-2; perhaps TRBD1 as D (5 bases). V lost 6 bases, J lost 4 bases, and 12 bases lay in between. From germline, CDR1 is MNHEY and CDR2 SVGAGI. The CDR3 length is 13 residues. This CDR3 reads CASRPGGGYGYTF. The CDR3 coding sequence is TGTGCCAGCAGGCCCGGGGGGGGCTATGGCTACACCTTC.

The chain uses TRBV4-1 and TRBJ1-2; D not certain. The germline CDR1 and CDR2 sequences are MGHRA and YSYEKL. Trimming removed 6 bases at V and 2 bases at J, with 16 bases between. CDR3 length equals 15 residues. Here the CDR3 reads CASRHQPTGNYGYTF. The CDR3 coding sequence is TGCGCCAGCAGGCACCAGCCGACGGGAAACTATGGCTACACCTTC.

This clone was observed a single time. The CDR3 coding sequence is TGTGCCAGCAGTTCAACGACAGACTACTATGGCTACACCTTC. It translates to CASSSTTDYYGYTF. The chain is built from TRBV27 and TRBJ1-2; D might be TRBD1 (5 bases). Trimming cost V 4 bases and J 3 bases, with 12 bases left between them. Germline values: CDR1 MNHEY, CDR2 SMNVEV (reference sequence). The CDR3 runs 14 residues.

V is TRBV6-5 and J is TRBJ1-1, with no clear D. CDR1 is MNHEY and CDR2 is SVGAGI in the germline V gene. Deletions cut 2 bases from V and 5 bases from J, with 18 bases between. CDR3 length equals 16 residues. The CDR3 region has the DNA TGTGCCAGCAGTTACGGGGTTAAGGAGTGGAGGACTGAAGCTTTCTTT. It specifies CASSYGVKEWRTEAFF.

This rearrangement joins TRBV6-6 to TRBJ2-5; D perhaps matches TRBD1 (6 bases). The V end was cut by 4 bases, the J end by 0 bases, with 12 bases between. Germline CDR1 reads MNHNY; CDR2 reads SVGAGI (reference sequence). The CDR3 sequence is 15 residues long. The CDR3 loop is CASSFAQGNQETQYF. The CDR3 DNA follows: TGTGCCAGCAGTTTCGCTCAGGGGAACCAAGAGACCCAGTACTTC.

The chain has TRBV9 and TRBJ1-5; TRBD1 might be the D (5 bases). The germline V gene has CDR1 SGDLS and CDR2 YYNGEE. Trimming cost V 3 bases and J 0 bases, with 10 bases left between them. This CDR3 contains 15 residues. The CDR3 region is CASSGGAYSNQPQHF. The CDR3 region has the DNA TGTGCCAGCAGCGGTGGGGCTTATAGCAATCAGCCCCAGCATTTT.

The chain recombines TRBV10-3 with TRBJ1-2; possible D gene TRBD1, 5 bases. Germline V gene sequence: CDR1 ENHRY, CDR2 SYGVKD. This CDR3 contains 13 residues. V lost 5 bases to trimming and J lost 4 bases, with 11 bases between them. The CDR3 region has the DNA TGTGCCATCAGTTATGACAGCCGCTATGGCTACACCTTC. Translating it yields CAISYDSRYGYTF.

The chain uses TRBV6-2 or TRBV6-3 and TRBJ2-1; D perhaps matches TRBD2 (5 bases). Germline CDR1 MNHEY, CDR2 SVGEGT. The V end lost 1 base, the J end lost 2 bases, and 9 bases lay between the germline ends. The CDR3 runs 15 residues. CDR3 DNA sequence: TGTGCCAGCAGTTACTGGGAGCCCGCCTACAATGAGCAGTTCTTC. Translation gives CASSYWEPAYNEQFF.

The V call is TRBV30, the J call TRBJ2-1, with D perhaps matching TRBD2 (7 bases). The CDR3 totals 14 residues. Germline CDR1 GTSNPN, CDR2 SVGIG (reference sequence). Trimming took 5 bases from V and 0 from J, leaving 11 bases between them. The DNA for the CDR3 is TGTGCCTGGGTCCGGGGGGCCTCCTACAATGAGCAGTTCTTC. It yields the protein CAWVRGASYNEQFF.

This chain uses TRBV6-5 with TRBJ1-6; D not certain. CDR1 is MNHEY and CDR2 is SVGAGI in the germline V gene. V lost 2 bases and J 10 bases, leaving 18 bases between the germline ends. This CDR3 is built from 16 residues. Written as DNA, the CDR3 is TGTGCCAGCAGTTACAGCGGACCGACCAATCGATCACCCCTCCACTTT. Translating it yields CASSYSGPTNRSPLHF.

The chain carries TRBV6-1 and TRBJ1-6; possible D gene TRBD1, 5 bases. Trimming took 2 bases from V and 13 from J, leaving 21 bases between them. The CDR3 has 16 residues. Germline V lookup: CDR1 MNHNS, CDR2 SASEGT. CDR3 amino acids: CASSEWGPRGGDPLHF. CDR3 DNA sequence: TGTGCCAGCAGTGAATGGGGCCCAAGGGGAGGGGACCCCCTCCACTTT.